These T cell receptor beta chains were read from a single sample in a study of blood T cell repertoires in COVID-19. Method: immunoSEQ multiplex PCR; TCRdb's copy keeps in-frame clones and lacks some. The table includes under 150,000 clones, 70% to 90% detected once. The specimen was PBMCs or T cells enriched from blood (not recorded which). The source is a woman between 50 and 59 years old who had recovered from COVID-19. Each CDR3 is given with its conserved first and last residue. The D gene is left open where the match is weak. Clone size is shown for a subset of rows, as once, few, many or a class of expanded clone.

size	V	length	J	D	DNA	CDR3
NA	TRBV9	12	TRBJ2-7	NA	TGTGCCAGCAGCGACAGGGACCACGAGCAGTACTTC	CASSDRDHEQYF
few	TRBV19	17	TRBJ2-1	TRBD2	TGTGCCAGCCGACCGGGACAGTGGACTAGCGGGGGCAATGAGCAGTTCTTC	CASRPGQWTSGGNEQFF
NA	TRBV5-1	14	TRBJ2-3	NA	TGCGCCAGCAGCTTGAGGACAAGCACAGATACGCAGTATTTT	CASSLRTSTDTQYF
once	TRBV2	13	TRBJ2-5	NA	TGTGCCACCTTCGTTTGGGGGCAGGAGACCCAGTACTTC	CATFVWGQETQYF
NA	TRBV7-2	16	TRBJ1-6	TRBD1	TGTGCCAGCAGCTTAGTAACAGGGGGAGGTAATTCACCCCTCCACTTT	CASSLVTGGGNSPLHF
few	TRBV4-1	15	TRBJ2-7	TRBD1	TGCGCCAGCAGCCCCCGGGACAGGGGGCTATACGAGCAGTACTTC	CASSPRDRGLYEQYF
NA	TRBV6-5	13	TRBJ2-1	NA	TGTGCCAGCAGTTTACTAGCTGGCGATGAGCAGTTCTTC	CASSLLAGDEQFF
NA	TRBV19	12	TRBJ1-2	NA	TGTGCCAGTAGTTCGACAGTCTATGGCTACACCTTC	CASSSTVYGYTF
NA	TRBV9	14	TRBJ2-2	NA	TGTGCCAGCAGCGGCCTGATTACGGCCGGGGAGCTGTTTTTT	CASSGLITAGELFF
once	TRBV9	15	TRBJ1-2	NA	TGTGCCAGCAGCGTAGGGGGCCTAGGGGACTATGGCTACACCTTC	CASSVGGLGDYGYTF
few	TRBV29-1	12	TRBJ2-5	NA	TGCAGCGTTGCACTCACAGGGGAGACCCAGTACTTC	CSVALTGETQYF
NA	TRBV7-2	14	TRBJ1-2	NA	TGTGCCAGCAGCTTTAGCGCAGGAATCTATGGCTACACCTTC	CASSFSAGIYGYTF
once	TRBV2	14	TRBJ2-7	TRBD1	TGTGCCAGCAGATCCGGGACAGCCTCCTACGAGCAGTACTTC	CASRSGTASYEQYF
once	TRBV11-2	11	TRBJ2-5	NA	TGTGCCAGCAGCTCCGGAGAGACCCAGTACTTC	CASSSGETQYF
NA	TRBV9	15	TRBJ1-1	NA	TGTGCCAGCAGCGTAGGACTACAGGGGAACACTGAAGCTTTCTTT	CASSVGLQGNTEAFF
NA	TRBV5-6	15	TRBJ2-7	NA	TGTGCCAGCAGCTCCCCCCCGGCAGGGGAATACGAGCAGTACTTC	CASSSPPAGEYEQYF
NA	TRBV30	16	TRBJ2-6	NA	TGTGCCTGGAGTGGAATGAGCCTCTCTGGGGCCAACGTCCTGACTTTC	CAWSGMSLSGANVLTF
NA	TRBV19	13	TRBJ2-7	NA	TGTGCCAGTAGTGCGGGGGCCGTCGGGGAGCAGTACTTC	CASSAGAVGEQYF
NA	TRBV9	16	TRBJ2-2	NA	TGTGCCAGCAGCCCTCAACCCGCCGCAAGTCTCGGAGGGCTGTTTTTT	CASSPQPAASLGGLFF